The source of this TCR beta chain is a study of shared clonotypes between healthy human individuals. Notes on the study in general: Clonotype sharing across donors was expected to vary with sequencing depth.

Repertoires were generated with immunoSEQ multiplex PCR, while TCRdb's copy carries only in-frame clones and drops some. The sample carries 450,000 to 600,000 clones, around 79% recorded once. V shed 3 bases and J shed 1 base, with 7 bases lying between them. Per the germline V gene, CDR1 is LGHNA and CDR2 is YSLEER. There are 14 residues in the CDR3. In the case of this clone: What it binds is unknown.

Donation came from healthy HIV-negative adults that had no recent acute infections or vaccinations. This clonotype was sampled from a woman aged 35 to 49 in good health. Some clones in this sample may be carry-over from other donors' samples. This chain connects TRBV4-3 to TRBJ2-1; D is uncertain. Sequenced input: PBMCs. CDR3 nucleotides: TGCGCCAGCAGCCACTCTGGATCCTACAATGAGCAGTTCTTC. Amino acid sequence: CASSHSGSYNEQFF.